The 21 T cell receptor beta chains below all came from one sample that was sequenced in a study of cytomegalovirus exposure and HLA in healthy donors. PCR involved 60 Vbeta and 13 Jbeta primers. Here immunoSEQ multiplex PCR was the method, and the copy in TCRdb shows in-frame clones only, minus some. Of around 150,000 clones listed, about 86% are singletons. Material for sequencing was PBMCs. These TCRs come from a woman younger than 35 in good health and CMV-seronegative.

V and J are TRBV25-1 and TRBJ2-7, with D tentatively TRBD2 (5 bases). Trimming took off 2 bases at V and 7 bases at J, with 15 bases between the two ends. This CDR3 contains 14 residues. Germline V lookup: CDR1 MGHDK, CDR2 SYGVNS. The CDR3, as DNA: TGTGCCAGCAGTGAACCCTCTCCCCGGGGTGAGCAGTACTTC. It is translated as CASSEPSPRGEQYF.

The rearrangement uses TRBV6-5 and TRBJ1-2, with 7 bases fitting TRBD1. Germline CDR1 reads MNHEY; CDR2 reads SVGAGI. V dropped 5 bases and J dropped 6; count of bases not matched to a gene: 9. The CDR3 has 14 amino acids. The CDR3 region is CASSQHRQGDGYTF. CDR3 DNA: TGTGCCAGCAGTCAGCACCGACAGGGAGATGGCTACACCTTC.

The rearrangement links TRBV29-1 to TRBJ2-5; TRBD2 matches 8 bases. This CDR3 region has 14 residues. Unmatched junction bases numbered 6, after V lost 4 bases and J lost 2 bases. Germline V lookup: CDR1 SQVTM, CDR2 ANQGSEA. The CDR3 spells CSVVSGSWQETQYF. CDR3 DNA: TGCAGCGTTGTAAGCGGGAGTTGGCAAGAGACCCAGTACTTC. Based on the CDR3 plus reference TRBV29-1 and TRBJ2-5, the full variable domain is SAVISQKPSRDICQRGTSLTIQCQVDSQVTMMFWYRQQPGQSLTLIATANQGSEATYESGFVIDKFPISRPNLTFSTLTVSNMSPEDSSIYLCSVVSGSWQETQYFGPGTRLLVL.

CDR3 nucleotide sequence: TGTGCCAGCAGCGTTCTAGCGGGGGTCTCCAATGAGCAGTTCTTC. Its protein product is CASSVLAGVSNEQFF. The J gene is TRBJ2-1, the V gene TRBV9; TRBD2 aligns across 10 bases. Germline V gives CDR1 SGDLS, CDR2 YYNGEE. J lost 6 bases, V lost 2 bases, and 5 bases had no gene match. This CDR3 is 15 amino acids long.

This chain links TRBV2 with TRBJ1-6, with a weak D call TRBD1 (5 bases). The CDR3 is 14 amino acids. From germline, CDR1 is SNHLY and CDR2 FYNNEI. V was pared by 8 bases and J by 7 bases, with 15 bases between. The CDR3 loop is CASLLWGENSPLHF. The CDR3 nucleotides are TGTGCCAGCCTTCTTTGGGGGGAAAATTCACCCCTCCACTTT.

The rearrangement joins TRBV27 to TRBJ1-4, with 8 positions matching TRBD1. Trimming took 5 bases from V and 6 from J; bases not matched to a gene: 11. The CDR3 spans 16 residues. The germline V gene encodes CDR1 MNHEY and CDR2 SMNVEV (reference sequence). CDR3 amino acids: CASSPQGAVYDEKLFF. Here the CDR3 DNA reads TGTGCCAGCAGTCCTCAGGGGGCGGTGTATGATGAAAAACTGTTTTTT.

The chain couples TRBV5-1 to TRBJ2-3, with D perhaps TRBD2 (7 bases). Trimming cost V 5 bases and J 3 bases, with 22 bases left between them. The CDR3 loop spans 17 amino acids. Germline V gene sequence: CDR1 SGHRS, CDR2 YFSETQ. The CDR3 bases are TGCGCCAGCAGGACTTCCGGGGGGCCCTATGGTACAGATACGCAGTATTTT. It specifies CASRTSGGPYGTDTQYF. The full variable domain, with the rest looked up from reference TRBV5-1 and TRBJ2-3, is KAGVTQTPRYLIKTRGQQVTLSCSPISGHRSVSWYQQTPGQGLQFLFEYFSETQRNKGNFPGRFSGRQFSNSRSEMNVSTLELGDSALYLCASRTSGGPYGTDTQYFGPGTRLTVL.

The DNA of the CDR3 is TGTGCCAGCAGTGGCCCGGGACAGGGGAAACACGGGACCTACGAGCAGTACTTC. Amino acids: CASSGPGQGKHGTYEQYF. The chain recombines TRBV2 with TRBJ2-7; 10 bases agree with TRBD1. The CDR3 consists of 18 residues. Germline V gene data show CDR1 as SNHLY and CDR2 as FYNNEI. Trimming removed 4 bases from V and 2 bases from J; junction bases left unmatched: 14.

This rearrangement joins TRBV11-3 to TRBJ2-1, with D tentatively TRBD2 (6 bases). Between the trimmed V and J ends, which lost 5 bases and 4 bases, there was a span of 12 bases. There are 14 residues in the CDR3. Germline V gene data show CDR1 as SGHNT and CDR2 as YENEEA. CDR3 amino acids: CASSATGGYNEQFF. The CDR3 DNA follows: TGTGCCAGCAGCGCAACCGGGGGTTACAATGAGCAGTTCTTC. The whole variable domain, remainder taken from reference TRBV11-3 and TRBJ2-1, is EAGVVQSPRYKIIEKKQPVAFWCNPISGHNTLYWYLQNLGQGPELLIRYENEEAVDDSQLPKDRFSAERLKGVDSTLKIQPAELGDSAVYLCASSATGGYNEQFFGPGTRLTVL.

This clone has just a few counts. The gene calls are TRBV6-5 and TRBJ2-7; a weak D match, TRBD2 (6 bases). Germline V CDR1 and CDR2: MNHEY, SVGAGI. CDR3 length: 11 amino acids. Trimming pared 8 bases from V and 3 bases from J, leaving 8 bases between. The CDR3 loop is CASVRGYEQYF. The CDR3 DNA reads as TGTGCCAGCGTGCGGGGCTACGAGCAGTACTTC.

The chain links TRBV10-1 to TRBJ1-5; 7 bases map to TRBD1. CDR3 size: 15 residues. J lost 7 bases, V lost 8 bases, and 14 bases had no gene match. CDR1 and CDR2 (germline): WNHNN, SYGVQD (reference sequence). Here the CDR3 reads CASVPTGSEVQPQHF. The DNA for the CDR3 is TGCGCCAGCGTACCGACAGGGTCGGAGGTGCAGCCCCAGCATTTT.

The gene calls are TRBV9 and TRBJ1-2; D is possibly TRBD1 (6 bases). V lost 0 bases to trimming and J lost 2 bases, with 11 bases between them. In germline, CDR1 is SGDLS, CDR2 YYNGEE. CDR3 length: 15 amino acids. The CDR3 here is CASSVGTGWNYGYTF. CDR3 coding DNA: TGTGCCAGCAGCGTAGGTACAGGGTGGAACTATGGCTACACCTTC.

CDR3: CASSSLAGGDYEQYF. The DNA of the CDR3 is TGTGCCAGCAGCTCACTAGCGGGAGGGGATTACGAGCAGTACTTC. The chain couples TRBV5-4 to TRBJ2-5; 13 bases fit TRBD2. The DNA end lines up better with TRBJ2-7; the J call may be wrong. Germline V gives CDR1 SGHNT, CDR2 YYREEE (reference sequence). The CDR3 is 15 residues long.

This chain links TRBV27 with TRBJ2-1; perhaps TRBD2 as D (6 bases). Trimming took off 5 bases at V and 4 bases at J, with 15 bases between the two ends. This CDR3 comprises 15 residues. Germline V gene sequence: CDR1 MNHEY, CDR2 SMNVEV (reference sequence). The CDR3 region is CASSEPGLLYNEQFF. In nucleotides, the CDR3 is TGTGCCAGCAGTGAGCCGGGACTCCTTTACAATGAGCAGTTCTTC.

The J gene is TRBJ2-1, the V gene TRBV6-4; 7 bases map to TRBD1. Per germline, CDR1 MRHNA and CDR2 SNTAGT. CDR3 size: 15 residues. V lost 8 bases to trimming and J lost 8 bases; unmatched junction nucleotides: 15. Here the CDR3 DNA reads TGTGCCAGCGGGCCATCGACAGGGATGATGGATGAGCAGTTCTTC. Its protein product is CASGPSTGMMDEQFF.

This chain connects TRBV19 to TRBJ1-2; 9 nucleotides line up with TRBD1. V trimming: 10 bases; J trimming: 7 bases; junction bases outside the gene matches: 7. The germline CDR1 and CDR2 sequences are LNHDA and SQIVND (reference sequence). The CDR3 contains 12 residues. CDR3: CATLDRGAGYTF. As DNA, the CDR3 is TGTGCCACTCTCGACAGGGGGGCTGGCTACACCTTC.

Remarks on this clone: The DNA is left out, because the CDR3 cannot be placed on it with certainty; the CDR3 is given as TCRdb lists it. The sample holds other DNA sequences that translate to the same CDR3. The chain is built from TRBV11-2 and TRBJ1-1; TRBD1, the D gene given by the table, was not confirmed from the DNA. Germline lookup yields CDR1 SGHAT and CDR2 FQNNGV. Inclusive of both ends, the CDR3 amounts to 16 amino acids. CDR3 in amino acids: CASRQTVGPGNTEAFF.

Here the CDR3 reads CASSGQGRWGRWDQPQHF. The CDR3 nucleotides read TGTGCCAGCAGTGGACAGGGGAGGTGGGGGAGGTGGGATCAGCCCCAGCATTTT. V and J are TRBV6-1 and TRBJ1-5; 8 bases are shared with TRBD1. This CDR3 comprises 18 residues. The germline V gene encodes CDR1 MNHNS and CDR2 SASEGT. V lost 4 bases, J lost 5 bases, and 16 bases stayed unmatched.

This clone has just a few counts. This rearrangement joins TRBV19 to TRBJ2-1; no clear D. Germline lookup yields CDR1 LNHDA and CDR2 SQIVND (reference sequence). The CDR3 consists of 14 residues. Trimming stripped 5 bases from V and 1 base from J, with 9 bases between. CDR3 sequence reads: CASSFLTSYNEQFF. CDR3 sequence (DNA): TGTGCCAGTAGTTTCCTGACTTCCTACAATGAGCAGTTCTTC.

The gene calls are TRBV11-2 and TRBJ2-2; the D is unclear. Between the trimmed V and J ends, which lost 5 bases and 10 bases, there was a span of 14 bases. This CDR3 is built from 13 residues. The germline V gene encodes CDR1 SGHAT and CDR2 FQNNGV. CDR3 nucleotides: TGTGCCAGCAGCCCCCTGCTCCAGGTGGAGCTGTTTTTT. This codes for CASSPLLQVELFF.

The chain carries TRBV28 and TRBJ2-7, with 7 nucleotides matching TRBD1. This CDR3 is built from 13 residues. After removal of 8 bases from V and 2 bases from J, the junction contained 6 bases not matched to a gene. Per germline, CDR1 MDHEN and CDR2 SYDVKM. CDR3 coding DNA: TGTGCCAGCGGGACAGAGCGACCCTACGAGCAGTACTTC. Encoded protein: CASGTERPYEQYF.